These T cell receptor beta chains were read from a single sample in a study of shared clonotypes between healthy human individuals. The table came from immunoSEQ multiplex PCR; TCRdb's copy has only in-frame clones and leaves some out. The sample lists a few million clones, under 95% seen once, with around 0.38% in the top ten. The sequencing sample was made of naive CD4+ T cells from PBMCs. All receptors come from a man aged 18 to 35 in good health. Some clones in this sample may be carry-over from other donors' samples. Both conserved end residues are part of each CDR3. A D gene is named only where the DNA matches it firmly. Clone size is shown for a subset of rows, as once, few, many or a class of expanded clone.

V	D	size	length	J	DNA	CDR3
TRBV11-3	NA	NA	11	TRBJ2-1	TGTGCCAGCAGCGCCGACAGTAGGCAGTTCTTC	CASSADSRQFF
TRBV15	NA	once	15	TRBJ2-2	TGTGCCACCAGCGAAATTCAGGGGAACACCGGGGAGCTGTTTTTT	CATSEIQGNTGELFF
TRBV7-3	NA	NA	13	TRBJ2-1	TGTGCCAGCAGCTTACGGGGGGCAGATGAGCAGTTCTTC	CASSLRGADEQFF
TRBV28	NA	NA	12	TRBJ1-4	TGTGCCACCCAGGGGTCTAATGAAAAACTGTTTTTT	CATQGSNEKLFF
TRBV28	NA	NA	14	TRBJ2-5	TGTGCCAGCAGTGCCCCCGGGGGGCCAGAGACCCAGTACTTC	CASSAPGGPETQYF
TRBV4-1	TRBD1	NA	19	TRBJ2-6	TGCGCCAGCAGCCAAGTCGCCGGGACAGCCTACTCTGGGGCCAACGTCCTGACTTTC	CASSQVAGTAYSGANVLTF
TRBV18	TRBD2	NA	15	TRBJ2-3	TGTGCCAGCTCACCAATGCGGGAGGTAACAGATACGCAGTATTTT	CASSPMREVTDTQYF
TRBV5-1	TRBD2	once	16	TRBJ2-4	TGCGCCAGCAGCTTGGCCCCAGCGGGAGGGACAAACATTCAGTACTTC	CASSLAPAGGTNIQYF
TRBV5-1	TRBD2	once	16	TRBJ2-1	TGCGCCAGCAGCTTGGGGCTAGCGGGAGGGTACAATGAGCAGTTCTTC	CASSLGLAGGYNEQFF
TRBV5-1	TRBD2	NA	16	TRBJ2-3	TGCGCCAGCAGCTGGGGACTAGCGGAGATGCCAGATACGCAGTATTTT	CASSWGLAEMPDTQYF
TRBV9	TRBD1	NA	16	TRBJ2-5	TGTGCCAGCAGCCCTACAGGGGGCAGGGTTGGAGAGACCCAGTACTTC	CASSPTGGRVGETQYF
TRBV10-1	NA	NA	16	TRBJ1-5	TGCGCCAGCAGTCGGCAGGGCCCACACTACAATCAGCCCCAGCATTTT	CASSRQGPHYNQPQHF
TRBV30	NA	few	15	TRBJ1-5	TGTGCCTGGAGTGTACGCGGGGGGGCAGGTCAGCCCCAGCATTTT	CAWSVRGGAGQPQHF
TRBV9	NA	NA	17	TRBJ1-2	TGTGCCAGCAGCGTAGGTCGTAATAGTGGGCAGGCGAGTGGCTACACCTTC	CASSVGRNSGQASGYTF
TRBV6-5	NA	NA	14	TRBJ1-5	TGTGCCAGCAGTTACTCAAGGGGCGGACAGCCCCAGCATTTT	CASSYSRGGQPQHF
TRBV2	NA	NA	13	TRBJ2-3	TGTGCCAGCAGTCCAGGGATGGCAGATACGCAGTATTTT	CASSPGMADTQYF
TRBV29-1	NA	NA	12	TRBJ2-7	TGCAGCGTTGAAGATATAGGTTTCGAGCAGTACTTC	CSVEDIGFEQYF
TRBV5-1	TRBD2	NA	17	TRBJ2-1	TGCGCCAGCAGCTTGGGGCTAGCGGGAGCTTGGTACAATGAGCAGTTCTTC	CASSLGLAGAWYNEQFF
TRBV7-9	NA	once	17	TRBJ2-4	TGTGCCAGCAGCTTAGTGCAGGGCTTTCAGACTTTTCACATTCAGTACTTC	CASSLVQGFQTFHIQYF
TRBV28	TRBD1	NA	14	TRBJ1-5	TGTGCCAGCAGACTCACAGGGGCGCTTCAGCCCCAGCATTTT	CASRLTGALQPQHF
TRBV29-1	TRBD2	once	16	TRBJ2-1	TGCAGCGTTGAAGGGGGGGCTAGCGGGATCTACAATGAGCAGTTCTTC	CSVEGGASGIYNEQFF
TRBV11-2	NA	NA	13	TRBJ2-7	TGTGCCAGCAGCTTCGACAGAGTATACGAGCAGTACTTC	CASSFDRVYEQYF
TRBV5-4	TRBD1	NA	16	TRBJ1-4	TGTGCCAGCAGCTTGGGGCTCGGGACAGGGAATGAAAAACTGTTTTTT	CASSLGLGTGNEKLFF
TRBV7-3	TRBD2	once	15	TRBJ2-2	TGTGCCAGCAGCCGCGGGACTAGCGGGAGCGGGGAGCTGTTTTTT	CASSRGTSGSGELFF
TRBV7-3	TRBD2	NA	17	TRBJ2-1	TGTGCCAGCAGCTTATTTGGAGTGAGTCTAGCGGGAGGTGAGCAGTTCTTC	CASSLFGVSLAGGEQFF
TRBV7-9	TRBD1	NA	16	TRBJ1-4	TGTGCCAGCAGCTTAGGATTCAGGGGGCGCGACGAAAAACTGTTTTTT	CASSLGFRGRDEKLFF
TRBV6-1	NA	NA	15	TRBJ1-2	TGTGCCAGCAGTGAACGTAGACGGCCGGGTATTGGCTACACCTTC	CASSERRRPGIGYTF
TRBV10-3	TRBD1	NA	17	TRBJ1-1	TGTGCCATCAGTGAGGCGGACAGGGGCGGAGGGAACACTGAAGCTTTCTTT	CAISEADRGGGNTEAFF
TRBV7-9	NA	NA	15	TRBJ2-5	TGTGCCAGCAGCTTAGATACTAGGGCCACGATTACCCAGTACTTC	CASSLDTRATITQYF
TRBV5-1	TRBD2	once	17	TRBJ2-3	TGCGCCAGCAGCTCGGGACTAGCGGGAGTAACGACAGATACGCAGTATTTT	CASSSGLAGVTTDTQYF
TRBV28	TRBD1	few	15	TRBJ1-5	TGTGCCAGCAGCGCCACGGGACAGGGGAATCAGCCCCAGCATTTT	CASSATGQGNQPQHF
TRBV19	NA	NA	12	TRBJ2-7	TGTGCCAGTAGGGCCGGAAACTACGAGCAGTACTTC	CASRAGNYEQYF
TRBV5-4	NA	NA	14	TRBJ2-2	TGTGCCAGCAGCTTGGCGCGGCGCACCGGGGAGCTGTTTTTT	CASSLARRTGELFF
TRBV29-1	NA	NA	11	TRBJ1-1	TGCAGCGTTTCTCAGGGCTCTGAAGCTTTCTTT	CSVSQGSEAFF
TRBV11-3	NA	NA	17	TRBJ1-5	TGTGCCAGCAGCTTAGCCCCCAGACAGGAACTCAATCAGCCCCAGCATTTT	CASSLAPRQELNQPQHF
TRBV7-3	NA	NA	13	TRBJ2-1	TGTGCCAGCAGCGCCGCTGGGGGCAATGAGCAGTTCTTC	CASSAAGGNEQFF
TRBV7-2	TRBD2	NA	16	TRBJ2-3	TGTGCCAGCAGCTTAGGGACTAGCGGGAGCACAGATACGCAGTATTTT	CASSLGTSGSTDTQYF
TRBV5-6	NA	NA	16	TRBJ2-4	TGTGCCAGCAGCCCCCTGACCGGGGGAGCCAAAAACATTCAGTACTTC	CASSPLTGGAKNIQYF
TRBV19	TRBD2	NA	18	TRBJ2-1	TGTGCCAGTAGTAAGGCTAGCGGGGCTCCCGGTATCGACAATGAGCAGTTCTTC	CASSKASGAPGIDNEQFF
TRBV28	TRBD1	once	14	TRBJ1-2	TGTGCCAGCAGCCAACAGGGGGCACTGAGGGGCTACACCTTC	CASSQQGALRGYTF
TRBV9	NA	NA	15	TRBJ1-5	TGTGCCAGCAGCGACCCATGTGGGGGGAATCAGCCCCAGCATTTT	CASSDPCGGNQPQHF
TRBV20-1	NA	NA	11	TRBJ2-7	TGCAGTGCTAGAGACGGACCCGAGCAGTACTTC	CSARDGPEQYF
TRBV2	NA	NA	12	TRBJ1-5	TGTGCCGGAGCTTCTACCGATCAGCCCCAGCATTTT	CAGASTDQPQHF
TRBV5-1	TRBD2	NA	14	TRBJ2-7	TGCGCCAGCAGCTTGACTAGCGGTGCCTACGAGCAGTACTTC	CASSLTSGAYEQYF
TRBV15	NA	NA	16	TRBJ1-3	TGTGCCACCAGCAGGGGAACAGGCTTCTCTGGAAACACCATATATTTT	CATSRGTGFSGNTIYF
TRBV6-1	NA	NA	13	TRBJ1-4	TGTGCCAGCACCGGGGGTAGTATTGAAAAACTGTTTTTT	CASTGGSIEKLFF
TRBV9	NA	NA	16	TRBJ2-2	TGTGCCAGCAGCCTAAAGGGGGACTTAATCTTTGGGGAGCTGTTTTTT	CASSLKGDLIFGELFF
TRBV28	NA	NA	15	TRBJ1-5	TGTGCCAGCAGCGTACTAGGACGGAACAATCAGCCCCAGCATTTT	CASSVLGRNNQPQHF